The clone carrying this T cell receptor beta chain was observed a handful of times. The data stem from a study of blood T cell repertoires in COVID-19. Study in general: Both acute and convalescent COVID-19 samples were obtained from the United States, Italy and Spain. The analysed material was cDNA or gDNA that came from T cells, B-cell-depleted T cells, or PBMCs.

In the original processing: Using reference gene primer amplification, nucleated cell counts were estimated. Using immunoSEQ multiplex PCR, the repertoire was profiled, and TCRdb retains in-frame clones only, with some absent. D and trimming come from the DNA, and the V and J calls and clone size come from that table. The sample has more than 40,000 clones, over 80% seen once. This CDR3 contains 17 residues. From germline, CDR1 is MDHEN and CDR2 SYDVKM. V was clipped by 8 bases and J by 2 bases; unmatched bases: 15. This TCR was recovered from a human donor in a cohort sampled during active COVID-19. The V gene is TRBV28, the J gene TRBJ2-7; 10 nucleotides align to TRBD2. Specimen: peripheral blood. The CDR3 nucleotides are TGTGCCAGCTCGGTCGAGGGCGGGAGCGGGAGGGCCTACGAGCAGTACTTC. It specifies CASSVEGGSGRAYEQYF.